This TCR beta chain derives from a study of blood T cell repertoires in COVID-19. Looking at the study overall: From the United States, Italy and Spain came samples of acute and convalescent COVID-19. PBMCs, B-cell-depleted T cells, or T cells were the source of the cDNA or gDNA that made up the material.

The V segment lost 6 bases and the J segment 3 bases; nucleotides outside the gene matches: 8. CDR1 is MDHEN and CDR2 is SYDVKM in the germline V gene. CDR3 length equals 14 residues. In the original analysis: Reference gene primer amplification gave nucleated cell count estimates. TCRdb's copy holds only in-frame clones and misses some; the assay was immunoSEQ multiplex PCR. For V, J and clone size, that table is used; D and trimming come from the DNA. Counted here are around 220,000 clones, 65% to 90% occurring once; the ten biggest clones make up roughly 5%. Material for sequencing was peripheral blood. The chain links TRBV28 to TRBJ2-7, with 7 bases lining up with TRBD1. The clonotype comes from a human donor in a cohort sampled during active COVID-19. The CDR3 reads CASSAPDRSYEQYF. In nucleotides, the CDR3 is TGTGCCAGCAGCGCCCCGGACAGGAGCTACGAGCAGTACTTC.